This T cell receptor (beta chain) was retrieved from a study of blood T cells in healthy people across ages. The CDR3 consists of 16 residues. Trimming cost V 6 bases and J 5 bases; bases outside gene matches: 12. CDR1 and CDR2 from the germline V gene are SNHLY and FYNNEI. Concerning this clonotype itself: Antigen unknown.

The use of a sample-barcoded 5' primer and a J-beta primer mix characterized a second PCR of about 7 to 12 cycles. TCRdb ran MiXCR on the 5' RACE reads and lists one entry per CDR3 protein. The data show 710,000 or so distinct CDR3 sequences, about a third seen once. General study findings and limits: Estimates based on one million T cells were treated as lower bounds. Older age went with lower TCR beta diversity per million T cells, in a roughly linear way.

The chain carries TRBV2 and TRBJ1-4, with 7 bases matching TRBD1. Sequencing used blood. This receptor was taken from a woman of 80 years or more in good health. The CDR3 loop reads CASRPVGDRRNEKLFF. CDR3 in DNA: TGTGCCAGCAGACCCGTAGGGGACAGAAGAAATGAAAAACTGTTTTTT. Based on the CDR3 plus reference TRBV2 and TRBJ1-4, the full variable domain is EPEVTQTPSHQVTQMGQEVILRCVPISNHLYFYWYRQILGQKVEFLVSFYNNEISEKSEIFDDQFSVERPDGSNFTLKIRSTKLEDSAMYFCASRPVGDRRNEKLFFGSGTQLSVL.